This note documents a single TCR beta chain sequence. The data derive from a study of blood T cell repertoires in COVID-19. On the study more broadly: The United States, Italy and Spain provided the acute and convalescent COVID-19 samples. In each case, the material was cDNA or gDNA derived from T cells, B-cell-depleted T cells, or PBMCs.

How the authors handled the data: Reference gene primer amplification in the assay estimated nucleated cell counts. Produced via immunoSEQ multiplex PCR; TCRdb's table is partial and in-frame only. V and J calls and clone size are those listed in that table; D and trimming were worked out from the DNA. The sample records 200,000 to 300,000 clones, about 87% being singletons. The ends were cut back, 2 bases at V and 8 bases at J, with 13 bases in the middle. This CDR3 contains 13 residues. The germline CDR1 and CDR2 sequences are SGHDT and YYEEEE. Sequencing was done on a sample of peripheral blood. The receptor's source is a woman in her forties who had recovered from COVID-19. V is TRBV5-6 and J is TRBJ1-2; D unclear. The CDR3 coding sequence is TGTGCCAGCAGCTTAGGAGGCCCCGAGGGCTACACCTTC. Amino acid sequence: CASSLGGPEGYTF. The whole variable domain, remainder taken from reference TRBV5-6 and TRBJ1-2, is DAGVTQSPTHLIKTRGQQVTLRCSPKSGHDTVSWYQQALGQGPQFIFQYYEEEERQRGNFPDRFSGHQFPNYSSELNVNALLLGDSALYLCASSLGGPEGYTFGSGTRLTVV.